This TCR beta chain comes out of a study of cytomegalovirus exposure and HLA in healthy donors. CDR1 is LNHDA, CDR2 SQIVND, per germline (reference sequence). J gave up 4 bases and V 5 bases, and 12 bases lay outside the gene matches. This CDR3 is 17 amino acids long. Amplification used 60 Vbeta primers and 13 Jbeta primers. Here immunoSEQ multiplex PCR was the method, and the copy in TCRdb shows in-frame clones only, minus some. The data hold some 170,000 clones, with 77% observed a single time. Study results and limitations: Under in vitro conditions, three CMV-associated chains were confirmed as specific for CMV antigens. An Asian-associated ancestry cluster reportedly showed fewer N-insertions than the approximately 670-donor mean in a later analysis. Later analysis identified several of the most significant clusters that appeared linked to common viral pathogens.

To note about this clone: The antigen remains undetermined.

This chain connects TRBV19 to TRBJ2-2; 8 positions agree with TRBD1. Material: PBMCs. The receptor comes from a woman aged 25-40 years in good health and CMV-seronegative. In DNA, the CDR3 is TGTGCCAGTAGTTCTCGCCAGGGGGCATATGGCACCGGGGAGCTGTTTTTT. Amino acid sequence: CASSSRQGAYGTGELFF.